This TCR beta chain was sequenced in a study of a mutant IDH1 vaccine in newly diagnosed glioma listed by TCRdb under 2021. The study in broad terms: Of the roughly 32 treated patients, around 60% were male and about 40% were female, and a mean age of 40.4 years was recorded. Peripheral blood was collected at six visits: V03 (baseline), V05, V07, V10, V12 and V13. Before enrollment, patients had received standard therapy of radiotherapy alone, temozolomide alone, or radiochemotherapy with temozolomide; most received the combination. Longitudinal TCRB deep sequencing was performed for 20 to 30 treated patients wherever samples were available for exploratory analyses.

The time point tag for this specimen amounts to: baseline, week 1 (first vaccination visit). The treatment or condition label, read with the paper, signifies: pre-vaccination baseline after standard-of-care therapy. Newly diagnosed WHO grade 3 or 4 IDH1-mutant astrocytomas showing loss of nuclear ATRX were present in the donors. The samples were drawn from NOA16, a multicentre, single-arm, open-label phase I trial in Germany that tested a mutant IDH1 peptide vaccine in humans for the first time. For immunogenicity testing, the blood drawn at visit V03 was used as the baseline sample. Genomic DNA for TCRB sequencing was isolated from EDTA blood with the DNeasy Blood and Tissue Kit. Libraries were constructed by the immunoSEQ multiplex PCR assay. Following the manufacturer's protocol, the hsTCRB Kit was used to amplify rearranged TCR beta chain sequences. TCRB libraries were sequenced on an Illumina MiSeq. Per the authors' processing: Demultiplexing, trimming and gene mapping were performed with the kit vendor's proprietary platform. The table comes from immuneACCESS by way of TCRdb, which keeps in-frame sequences with V and J called. Part of the clones is missing from these tables; in studies checked, under half for an unresolved V gene and the rest for unknown reasons. V, J and clone size reflect that table, while D and trimming were determined from the DNA. The sample table lists about 67,000 clones, about four fifths of them with a count of one. The ten most abundant clones make up roughly 4.4% of the sample.

Overall study results and their limits: Immune responses induced by the vaccine were seen in roughly 95% of patients across multiple MHC alleles. The authors noted that analyses of patient blood samples could not be reproduced because of sample limitations. PBMC samples for TCRB deep sequencing were selected based on availability. Changes in the top peripheral T cell clonotypes picked up by TCRB sequencing did not appear to be linked to pseudoprogression.

Note on this clone: No cognate antigen has been identified for it. Nothing much larger sits one base from this clone, and base qualities are not available.

The receptor was derived from a woman under 30 with glioma. Some clones in this sample may be carry-over from other donors' samples. The sample was peripheral blood mononuclear cells (PBMCs), taken from a glioma patient treated with radiotherapy, temozolomide or both.

For the CDR3, the sequence is CASSVGGDPSHEQYF. The nucleotides are TGTGCCAGCAGCGTAGGGGGGGACCCCTCGCACGAGCAGTACTTC. Recombination linked TRBV9 to TRBJ2-7; TRBD2 is a weak D gene call, 6 bases matching. A distance of 15 bases separates the germline ends of V and J, which lose 0 bases and 5 bases respectively. Including the terminal cysteine and phenylalanine, the CDR3 comprises 15 residues. CDR3 DNA only is kept here, 45 bases in frame from base 1. Sequences SGDLS (CDR1) and YYNGEE (CDR2) are obtained from the germline V gene.